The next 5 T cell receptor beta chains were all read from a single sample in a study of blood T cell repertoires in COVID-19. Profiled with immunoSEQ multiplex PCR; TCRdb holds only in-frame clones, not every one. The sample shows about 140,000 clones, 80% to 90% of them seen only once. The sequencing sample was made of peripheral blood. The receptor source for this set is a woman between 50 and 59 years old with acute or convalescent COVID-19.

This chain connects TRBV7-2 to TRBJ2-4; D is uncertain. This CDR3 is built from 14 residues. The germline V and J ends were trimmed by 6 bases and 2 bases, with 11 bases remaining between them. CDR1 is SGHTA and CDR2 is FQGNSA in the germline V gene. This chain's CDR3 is CASSPQNSKNIQYF. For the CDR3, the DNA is TGTGCCAGCAGTCCACAGAATTCCAAAAACATTCAGTACTTC. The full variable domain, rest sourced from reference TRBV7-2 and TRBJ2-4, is GAGVSQSPSNKVTEKGKDVELRCDPISGHTALYWYRQSLGQGLEFLIYFQGNSAPDKSGLPSDRFSAERTGGSVSTLTIQRTQQEDSAVYLCASSPQNSKNIQYFGAGTRLSVL.

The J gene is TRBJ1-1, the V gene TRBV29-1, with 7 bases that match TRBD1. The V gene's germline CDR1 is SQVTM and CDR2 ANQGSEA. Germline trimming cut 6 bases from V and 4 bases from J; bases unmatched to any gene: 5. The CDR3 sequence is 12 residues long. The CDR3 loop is CSVSGGRTEAFF. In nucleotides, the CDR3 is TGCAGCGTATCAGGGGGACGCACTGAAGCTTTCTTT.

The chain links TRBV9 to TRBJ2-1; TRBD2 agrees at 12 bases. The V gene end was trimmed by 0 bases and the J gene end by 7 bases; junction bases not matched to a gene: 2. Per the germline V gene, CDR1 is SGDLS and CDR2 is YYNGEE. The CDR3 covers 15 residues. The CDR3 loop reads CASSVGGTSGNEQFF. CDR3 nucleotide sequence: TGTGCCAGCAGCGTAGGAGGGACTAGCGGGAATGAGCAGTTCTTC.

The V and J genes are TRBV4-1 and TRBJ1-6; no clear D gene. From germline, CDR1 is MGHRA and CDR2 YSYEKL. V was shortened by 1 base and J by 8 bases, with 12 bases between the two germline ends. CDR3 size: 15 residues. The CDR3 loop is CASSQGRQEYSPLHF. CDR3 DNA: TGCGCCAGCAGCCAAGGACGGCAGGAATATTCACCCCTCCACTTT.

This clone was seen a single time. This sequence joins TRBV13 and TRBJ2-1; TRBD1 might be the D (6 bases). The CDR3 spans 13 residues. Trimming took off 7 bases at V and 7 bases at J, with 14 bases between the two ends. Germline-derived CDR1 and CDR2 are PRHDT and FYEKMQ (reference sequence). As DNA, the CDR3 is TGTGCCAGCACCACAGGCAGGGGAAATGAGCAGTTCTTC. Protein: CASTTGRGNEQFF.